The rows below give T cell receptor beta chains drawn from one sample of a study of blood T cell repertoires in COVID-19. Sequenced by immunoSEQ multiplex PCR; TCRdb stores in-frame clones only, minus some. This sample has 91,000 or so clones, with 90% to 95% found just once. The sample comprised peripheral blood. Receptors originate from a woman between 50 and 59 years old in a cohort sampled during active COVID-19. The CDR3 runs from the conserved cysteine through the conserved F or W. D genes are given only for firm matches. Not every row has a clone size; where given, it reads once, few, many or a size class.

V gene	D gene	CDR3 length	clone size	J gene	CDR3 DNA	CDR3 protein
TRBV11-2	-	15	few	TRBJ2-2	TGTGCCAGCAGGCAGGCACTAGGGTCCGGCGGGGAGCTGTTTTTT	CASRQALGSGGELFF
TRBV19	TRBD2	14	-	TRBJ2-1	TGTGCCAGTAGTCCGGGACTAGCCGGTAGTGAGCAGTTCTTC	CASSPGLAGSEQFF
TRBV6-5	-	15	-	TRBJ1-5	TGTGCCAGCAGCCAAAGGGCGGGAAGGAATCAGCCCCAGCATTTT	CASSQRAGRNQPQHF
TRBV29-1	-	13	-	TRBJ1-1	TGCAGCGTTGACGGAGGGTTGAACACTGAAGCTTTCTTT	CSVDGGLNTEAFF
TRBV3-1/TRBV3-2	TRBD2	16	-	TRBJ2-7	TGTGCCAGCAGCCATCGAGCGATAGCGGGGGACTACGAGCAGTACTTC	CASSHRAIAGDYEQYF
TRBV5-1	-	14	-	TRBJ2-6	TGCGCCAGCAGCCAAAGCCCTGGGGCCAACGTCCTGACTTTC	CASSQSPGANVLTF
TRBV25-1	TRBD1	15	-	TRBJ1-4	TGTGCCAGCAGTGCGCCTTCGACAGGGAGGGAAAAACTGTTTTTT	CASSAPSTGREKLFF
TRBV5-6	TRBD2	18	-	TRBJ2-2	TGTGCCAGCAGCCGGGGACTAGCGGGAGGGCCTATGACCGGGGAGCTGTTTTTT	CASSRGLAGGPMTGELFF
TRBV5-6	TRBD2	16	-	TRBJ2-1	TGTGCCAGCAGCTTGGCTGGATGGCTAGCGGCTGGGGGGCAGTTCTTC	CASSLAGWLAAGGQFF
TRBV7-3	TRBD1	19	-	TRBJ2-2	TGTGCCAGCAGCCCCCGGACAGGGGACAGCCTAGAGAACACCGGGGAGCTGTTTTTT	CASSPRTGDSLENTGELFF
TRBV18	-	16	-	TRBJ1-5	TGTGCCAGCTCACCACAGGCGCAGGCTGGTAAGCAGCCCCAGCATTTT	CASSPQAQAGKQPQHF
TRBV2	TRBD1	13	-	TRBJ2-5	TGTGCCAGCAAGGGGGCCCCAGGGGAGACCCAGTACTTC	CASKGAPGETQYF
TRBV11-1	-	14	-	TRBJ1-2	TGTGCCAGCAGCTTTTCCTCAAGCGTGTCTGGCTACACCTTC	CASSFSSSVSGYTF
TRBV11-2	-	15	-	TRBJ2-4	TGTGCCAGCAGCGACCGCAGGGTAACCAAAAACATTCAGTACTTC	CASSDRRVTKNIQYF
TRBV11-3	TRBD2	14	once	TRBJ2-1	TGTGCCAGCACCCCGACTAGCGGGTACAATGAGCAGTTCTTC	CASTPTSGYNEQFF
TRBV18	-	14	-	TRBJ2-5	TGTGCCAGCTCACCTTTCGAGGGCCAAGAGACCCAGTACTTC	CASSPFEGQETQYF
TRBV6-5	TRBD2	15	-	TRBJ2-7	TGTGCCAGCAGCCACACTAGCGGGGGGTCCTACGAGCAGTACTTC	CASSHTSGGSYEQYF
TRBV19	-	12	-	TRBJ1-4	TGTGCCAGTAGTTTGCGAGGGGAAAAACTGTTTTTT	CASSLRGEKLFF
TRBV7-2	-	17	-	TRBJ2-2	TGTGCCAGGGGGAACCTGGACTCGCTTCTTAACACCGGGGAGCTGTTTTTT	CARGNLDSLLNTGELFF
TRBV28	TRBD1	16	-	TRBJ2-3	TGTGCCAGCAGCACCCTGGGACAGAAAAGCACAGATACGCAGTATTTT	CASSTLGQKSTDTQYF
TRBV28	-	12	-	TRBJ2-6	TGTGCCAGCCGCGGTGGGGCCAACGTCCTGACTTTC	CASRGGANVLTF
TRBV7-9	-	16	-	TRBJ1-4	TGTGCCAGCAGCCCACAAACCAGGGGCGGTAATGAAAAACTGTTTTTT	CASSPQTRGGNEKLFF
TRBV9	-	16	-	TRBJ2-2	TGTGCCAGCAGCGTAGTTGCCAGGGCGAACACCGGGGAGCTGTTTTTT	CASSVVARANTGELFF
TRBV3-1/TRBV3-2	-	13	-	TRBJ1-1	TGTGCCAGCAGCCAAGCCCAGGGCTATAGAGCTTTCTTT	CASSQAQGYRAFF
TRBV2	TRBD1	16	-	TRBJ1-2	TGTGCCAGCAGGGAGACCCGGGACAGGGTCTACCATGGCTACACCTTC	CASRETRDRVYHGYTF
TRBV6-5	TRBD1	14	-	TRBJ1-1	TGTGCCAGCAGTTACGAACAGGGGGGCACTGAAGCTTTCTTT	CASSYEQGGTEAFF
TRBV5-5	TRBD1	15	-	TRBJ2-1	TGTGCCAGCAGCCCTGACAGGGTGCCCTACAATGAGCAGTTCTTC	CASSPDRVPYNEQFF
TRBV4-1	-	14	once	TRBJ2-5	TGCGCCAGCAGCCAAGATCCTAACCAAGAGACCCAGTACTTC	CASSQDPNQETQYF
TRBV18	TRBD2	16	-	TRBJ2-1	TGTGCCAGCTCCTTCGGGACTAGCGGGTATTACAATGAGCAGTTCTTC	CASSFGTSGYYNEQFF
TRBV6-5	-	15	-	TRBJ2-1	TGTGCCAGCAGTTACTCGAGTACGGGGATCGAGGTGGAGTTCTTC	CASSYSSTGIEVEFF
TRBV3-1/TRBV3-2	TRBD1	15	-	TRBJ1-1	TGTGCCAGCAGCCAAGGGGCAGGGGGGTGGACTGAAGCTTTCTTT	CASSQGAGGWTEAFF
TRBV5-5	TRBD1	15	-	TRBJ2-1	TGTGCCAGCAGCTTTACCGGGACAGATAACAATGAGCAGTTCTTC	CASSFTGTDNNEQFF
TRBV2	TRBD2	16	once	TRBJ2-3	TGTGCCAGCAGTGAATTAGCGGGGGCCAACACAGATACGCAGTATTTT	CASSELAGANTDTQYF
TRBV10-2	TRBD1	13	-	TRBJ2-7	TGCGCCAGCAGTGCGAGACAGGGCCGGGAGCAGTACTTC	CASSARQGREQYF
TRBV14	TRBD1	12	-	TRBJ1-1	TGTGCCAGCAGCCCCCAACAGGGGTTAGCTTTCTTT	CASSPQQGLAFF
TRBV28	-	13	-	TRBJ1-2	TGTGCCAGCAGATCTCCAGGGTACTATGGCTACACCTTC	CASRSPGYYGYTF
TRBV28	-	16	-	TRBJ1-5	TGTGCCAGCAGAGGAGGGGTACGGCAGGGCAATCAGCCCCAGCATTTT	CASRGGVRQGNQPQHF
TRBV2	TRBD1	16	-	TRBJ2-3	TGTGCCAGCAGTGCCGACAGGGGGGTTTCTAAGGATACGCAGTATTTT	CASSADRGVSKDTQYF
TRBV14	-	12	few	TRBJ2-7	TGTGCCAGCAGCCAGAGCGGCTACGAGCAGTACTTC	CASSQSGYEQYF
TRBV9	TRBD2	18	-	TRBJ2-5	TGTGCCAGCAGCGTTAAGAGCGGGGGGTTATTGTTTAGGGAGACCCAGTACTTC	CASSVKSGGLLFRETQYF